This T cell receptor beta chain appears in the sequencing data of a study of shared clonotypes between healthy human individuals. The germline CDR1 and CDR2 sequences are SGHRS and YFSETQ. The CDR3 runs to 15 residues. V gave up 4 bases and J gave up 4 bases, with 17 bases separating them. Some clones are missing from TCRdb's copy, which holds only in-frame ones; the method was immunoSEQ multiplex PCR. Here the sample spans about 520,000 clones, 95% to 97% being singletons. Sequencing input: naive CD4+ T cells sorted from blood. Subset described: CD45RA+ positively selected. The TCR was taken from a woman in her 30s in good health. V is TRBV5-1 and J is TRBJ2-5, with D perhaps matching TRBD2 (7 bases). Written as DNA, the CDR3 is TGCGCCAGCAGCCCCTTGACTAGGGGGGGAGAGACCCAGTACTTC. Translated, it gives CASSPLTRGGETQYF.